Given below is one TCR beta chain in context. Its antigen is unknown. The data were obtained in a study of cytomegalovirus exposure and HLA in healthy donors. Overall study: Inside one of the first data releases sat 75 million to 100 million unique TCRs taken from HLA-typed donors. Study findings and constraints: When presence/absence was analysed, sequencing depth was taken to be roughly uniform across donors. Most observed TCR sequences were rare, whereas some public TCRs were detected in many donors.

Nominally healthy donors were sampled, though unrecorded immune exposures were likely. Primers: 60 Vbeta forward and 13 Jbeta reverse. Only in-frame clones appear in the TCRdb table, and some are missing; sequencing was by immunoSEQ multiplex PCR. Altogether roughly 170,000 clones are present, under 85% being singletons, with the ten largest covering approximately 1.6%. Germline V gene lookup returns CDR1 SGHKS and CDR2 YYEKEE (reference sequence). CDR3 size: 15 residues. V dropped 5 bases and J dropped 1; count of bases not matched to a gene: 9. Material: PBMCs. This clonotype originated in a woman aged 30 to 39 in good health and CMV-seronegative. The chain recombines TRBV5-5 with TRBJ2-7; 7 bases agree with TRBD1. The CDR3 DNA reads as TGTGCCAGCAGATTTGGGACAGAAAAATCCTACGAGCAGTACTTC. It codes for CASRFGTEKSYEQYF.